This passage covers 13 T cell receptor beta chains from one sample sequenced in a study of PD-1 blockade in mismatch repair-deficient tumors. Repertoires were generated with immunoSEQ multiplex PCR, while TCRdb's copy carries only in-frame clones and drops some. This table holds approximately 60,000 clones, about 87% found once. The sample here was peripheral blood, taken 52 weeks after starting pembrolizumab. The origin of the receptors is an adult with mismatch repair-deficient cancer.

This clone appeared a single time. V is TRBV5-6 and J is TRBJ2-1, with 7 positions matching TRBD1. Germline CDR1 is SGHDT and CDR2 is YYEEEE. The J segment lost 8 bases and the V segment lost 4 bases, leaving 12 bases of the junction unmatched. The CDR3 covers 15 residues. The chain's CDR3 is CASSIPGTEFDEQFF. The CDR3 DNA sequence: TGTGCCAGCAGCATACCCGGGACAGAGTTCGATGAGCAGTTCTTC.

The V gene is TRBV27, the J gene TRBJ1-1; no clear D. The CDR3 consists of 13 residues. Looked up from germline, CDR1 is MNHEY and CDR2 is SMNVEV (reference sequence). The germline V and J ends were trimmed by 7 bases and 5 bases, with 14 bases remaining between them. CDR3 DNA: TGTGCCAGCACGGGAGGGAGAAGAACTGAAGCTTTCTTT. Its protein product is CASTGGRRTEAFF.

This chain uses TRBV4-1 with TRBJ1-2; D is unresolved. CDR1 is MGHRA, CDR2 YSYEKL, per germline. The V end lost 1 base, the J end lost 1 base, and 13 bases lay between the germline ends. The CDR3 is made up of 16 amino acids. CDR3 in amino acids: CASSQGEQRNNYGYTF. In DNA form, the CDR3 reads TGCGCCAGCAGCCAAGGGGAACAGCGCAATAACTATGGCTACACCTTC.

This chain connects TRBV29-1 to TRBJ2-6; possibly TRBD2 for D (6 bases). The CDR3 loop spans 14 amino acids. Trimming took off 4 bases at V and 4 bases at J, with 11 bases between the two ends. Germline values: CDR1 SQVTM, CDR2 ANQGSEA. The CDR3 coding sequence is TGCAGCGTTGGAACTAGCTCCGGGGCCAACGTCCTGACTTTC. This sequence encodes CSVGTSSGANVLTF.

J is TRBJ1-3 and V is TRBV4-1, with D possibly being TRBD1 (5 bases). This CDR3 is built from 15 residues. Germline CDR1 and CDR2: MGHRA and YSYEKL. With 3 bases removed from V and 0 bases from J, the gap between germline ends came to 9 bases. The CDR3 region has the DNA TGCGCCAGCAGCCAGGGGACGTTCTCTGGAAACACCATATATTTT. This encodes CASSQGTFSGNTIYF.

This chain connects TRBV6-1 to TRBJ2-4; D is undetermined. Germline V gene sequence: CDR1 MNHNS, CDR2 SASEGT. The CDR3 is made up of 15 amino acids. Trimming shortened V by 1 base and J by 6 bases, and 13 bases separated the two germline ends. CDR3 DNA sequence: TGTGCCAGCAGTGAAGGAGACGCAATGCCAAACATTCAGTACTTC. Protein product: CASSEGDAMPNIQYF.

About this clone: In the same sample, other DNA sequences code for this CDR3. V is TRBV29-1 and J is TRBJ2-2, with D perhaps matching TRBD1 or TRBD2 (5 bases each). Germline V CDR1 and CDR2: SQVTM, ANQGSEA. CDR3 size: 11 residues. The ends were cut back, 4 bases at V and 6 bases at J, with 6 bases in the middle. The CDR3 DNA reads TGCAGCGTTGGGGGGTCCGGGGAGCTGTTTTTT. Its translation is CSVGGSGELFF.

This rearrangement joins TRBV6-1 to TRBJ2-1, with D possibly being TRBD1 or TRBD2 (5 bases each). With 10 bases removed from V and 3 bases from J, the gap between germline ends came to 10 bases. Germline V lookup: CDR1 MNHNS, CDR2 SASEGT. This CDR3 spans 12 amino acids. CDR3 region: CATWDLYNEQFF. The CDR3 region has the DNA TGTGCCACCTGGGACCTCTACAATGAGCAGTTCTTC.

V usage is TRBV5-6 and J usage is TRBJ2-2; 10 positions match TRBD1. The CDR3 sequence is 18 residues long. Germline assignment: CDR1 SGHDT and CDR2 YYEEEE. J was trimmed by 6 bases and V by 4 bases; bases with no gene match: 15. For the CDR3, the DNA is TGTGCCAGCAGCGATGCACACCGGGACAGGGGATTCGCCGGGGAGCTGTTTTTT. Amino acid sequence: CASSDAHRDRGFAGELFF.

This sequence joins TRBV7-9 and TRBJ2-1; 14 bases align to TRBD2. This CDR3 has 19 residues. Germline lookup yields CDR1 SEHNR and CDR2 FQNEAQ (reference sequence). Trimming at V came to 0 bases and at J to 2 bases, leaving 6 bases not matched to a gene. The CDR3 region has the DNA TGTGCCAGCAGCTTAGCAAGACTAGCGGGAGGGACTACCTACAATGAGCAGTTCTTC. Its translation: CASSLARLAGGTTYNEQFF.

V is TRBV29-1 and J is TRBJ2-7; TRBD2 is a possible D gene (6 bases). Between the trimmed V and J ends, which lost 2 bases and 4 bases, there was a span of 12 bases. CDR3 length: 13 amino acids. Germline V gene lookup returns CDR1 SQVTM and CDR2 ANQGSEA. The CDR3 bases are TGCAGCGTTGAAAGCCCGGAGGGGTACGAGCAGTACTTC. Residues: CSVESPEGYEQYF.

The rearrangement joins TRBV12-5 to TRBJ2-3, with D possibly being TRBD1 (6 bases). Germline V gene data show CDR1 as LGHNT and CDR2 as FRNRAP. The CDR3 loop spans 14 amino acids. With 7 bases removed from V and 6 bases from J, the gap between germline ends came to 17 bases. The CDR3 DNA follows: TGTGCTAGTGAAGATCCACAGGGATTGGATACGCAGTATTTT. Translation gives CASEDPQGLDTQYF.

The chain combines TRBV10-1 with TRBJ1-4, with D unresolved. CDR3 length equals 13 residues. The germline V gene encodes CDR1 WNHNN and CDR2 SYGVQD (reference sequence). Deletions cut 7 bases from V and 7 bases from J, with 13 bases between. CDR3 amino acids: CASTHTEGEKLFF. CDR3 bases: TGCGCCAGCACTCACACCGAAGGTGAAAAACTGTTTTTT.